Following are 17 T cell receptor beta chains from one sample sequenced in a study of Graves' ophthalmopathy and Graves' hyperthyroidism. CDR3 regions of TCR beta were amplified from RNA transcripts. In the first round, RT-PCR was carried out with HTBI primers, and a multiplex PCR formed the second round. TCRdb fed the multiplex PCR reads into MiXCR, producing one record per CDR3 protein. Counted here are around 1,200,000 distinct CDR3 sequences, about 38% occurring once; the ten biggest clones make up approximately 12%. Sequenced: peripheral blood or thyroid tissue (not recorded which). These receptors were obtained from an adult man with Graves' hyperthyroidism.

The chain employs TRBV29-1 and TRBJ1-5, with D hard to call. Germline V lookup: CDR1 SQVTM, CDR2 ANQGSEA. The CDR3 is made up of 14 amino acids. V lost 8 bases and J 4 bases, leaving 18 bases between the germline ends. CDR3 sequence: CSSEFGFENQPQHF. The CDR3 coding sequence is TGCAGCAGTGAGTTTGGGTTTGAGAATCAGCCCCAGCATTTT.

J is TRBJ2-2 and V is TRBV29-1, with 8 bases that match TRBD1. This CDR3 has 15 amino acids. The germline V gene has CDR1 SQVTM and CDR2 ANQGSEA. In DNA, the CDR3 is TGCAGTGCCATTAAGGACAGGGTGAACACCGGGGAGCTGTTTTTT. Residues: CSAIKDRVNTGELFF.

The CDR3 DNA follows: TGTGCCAGCAGCCCCCGGATTAGTCAAGAGACCCAGTACTTC. Its protein product is CASSPRISQETQYF. J is TRBJ2-5 and V is TRBV7-9, with D unresolved. V shed 5 bases and J shed 2 bases, with 12 bases lying between them. Germline lookup yields CDR1 SEHNR and CDR2 FQNEAQ (reference sequence). The CDR3 runs 14 residues.

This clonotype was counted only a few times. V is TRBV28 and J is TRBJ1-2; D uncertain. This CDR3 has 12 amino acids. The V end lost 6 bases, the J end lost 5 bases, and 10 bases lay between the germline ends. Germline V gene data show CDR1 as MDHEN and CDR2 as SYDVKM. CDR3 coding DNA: TGTGCCAGCAGGCCCGCGGGGTATGGCTACACCTTC. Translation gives CASRPAGYGYTF.

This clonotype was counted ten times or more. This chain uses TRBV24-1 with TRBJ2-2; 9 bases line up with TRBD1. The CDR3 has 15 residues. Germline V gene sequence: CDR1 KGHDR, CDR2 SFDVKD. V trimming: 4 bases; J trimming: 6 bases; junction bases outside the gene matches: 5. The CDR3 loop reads CATSEGDRVAGELFF. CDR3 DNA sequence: TGTGCCACCAGTGAGGGGGACAGGGTGGCCGGGGAGCTGTTTTTT.

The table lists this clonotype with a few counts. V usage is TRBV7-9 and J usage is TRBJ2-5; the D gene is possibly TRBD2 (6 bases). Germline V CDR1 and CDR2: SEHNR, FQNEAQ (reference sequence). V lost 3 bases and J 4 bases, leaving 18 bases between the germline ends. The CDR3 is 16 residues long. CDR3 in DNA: TGTGCCAGCAGCTTTCGGAGGGGCGCTACGGGAGAGACCCAGTACTTC. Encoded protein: CASSFRRGATGETQYF.

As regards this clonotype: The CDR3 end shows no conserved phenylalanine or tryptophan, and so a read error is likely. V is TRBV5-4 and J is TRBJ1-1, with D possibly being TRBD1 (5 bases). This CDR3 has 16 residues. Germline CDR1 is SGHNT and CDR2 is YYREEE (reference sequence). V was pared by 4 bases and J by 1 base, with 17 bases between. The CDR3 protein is CASSPRGGAANTEAFV. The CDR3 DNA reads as TGTGCCAGCAGCCCCCGGGGCGGGGCGGCGAACACTGAAGCTTTCGTT.

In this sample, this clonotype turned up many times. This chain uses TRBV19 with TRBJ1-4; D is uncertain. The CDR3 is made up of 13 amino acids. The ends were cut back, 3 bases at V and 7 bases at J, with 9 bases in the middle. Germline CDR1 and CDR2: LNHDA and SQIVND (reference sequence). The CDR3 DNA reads TGTGCCAGTAGTATTCGGCTGGGTGAAAAACTGTTTTTT. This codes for CASSIRLGEKLFF. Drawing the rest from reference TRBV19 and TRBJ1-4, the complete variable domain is DGGITQSPKYLFRKEGQNVTLSCEQNLNHDAMYWYRQDPGQGLRLIYYSQIVNDFQKGDIAEGYSVSREKKESFPLTVTSAQKNPTAFYLCASSIRLGEKLFFGSGTQLSVL.

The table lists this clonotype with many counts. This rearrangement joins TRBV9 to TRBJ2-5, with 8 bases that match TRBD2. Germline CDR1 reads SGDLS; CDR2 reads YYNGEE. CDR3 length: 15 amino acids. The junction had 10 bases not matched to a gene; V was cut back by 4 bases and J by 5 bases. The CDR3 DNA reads TGTGCCAGCAGCCCCCAAGCGGGAGCAGGGGAGACCCAGTACTTC. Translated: CASSPQAGAGETQYF.

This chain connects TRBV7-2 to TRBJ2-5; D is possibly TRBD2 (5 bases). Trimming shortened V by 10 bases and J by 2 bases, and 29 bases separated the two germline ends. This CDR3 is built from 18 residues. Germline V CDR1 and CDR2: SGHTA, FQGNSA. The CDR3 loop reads CATAPAVSLVAGQETQYF. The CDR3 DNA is TGTGCCACCGCCCCAGCGGTAAGCTTAGTGGCAGGTCAAGAGACCCAGTACTTC.

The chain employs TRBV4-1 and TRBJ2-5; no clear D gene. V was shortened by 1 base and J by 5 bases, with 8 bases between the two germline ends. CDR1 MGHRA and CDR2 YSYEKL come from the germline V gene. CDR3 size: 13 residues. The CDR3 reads CASSQAVTETQYF. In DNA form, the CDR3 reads TGCGCCAGCAGCCAAGCAGTGACGGAGACCCAGTACTTC.

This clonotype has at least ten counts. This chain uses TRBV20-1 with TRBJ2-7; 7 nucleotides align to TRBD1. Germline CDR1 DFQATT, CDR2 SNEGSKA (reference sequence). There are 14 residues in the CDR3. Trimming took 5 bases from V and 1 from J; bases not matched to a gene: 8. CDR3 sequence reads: CSAEGRQGSYEQYF. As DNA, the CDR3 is TGCAGTGCTGAGGGCCGACAGGGTTCCTACGAGCAGTACTTC.

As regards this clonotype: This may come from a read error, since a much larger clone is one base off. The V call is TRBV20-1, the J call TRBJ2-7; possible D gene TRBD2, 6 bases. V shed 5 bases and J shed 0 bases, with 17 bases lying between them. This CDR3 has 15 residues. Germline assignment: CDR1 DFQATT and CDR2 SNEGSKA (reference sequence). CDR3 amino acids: CSADNLEGPSYEQYF. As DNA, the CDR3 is TGCAGTGCTGATAACCTGGAGGGGCCCTCCTACGAGCAGTACTTC.

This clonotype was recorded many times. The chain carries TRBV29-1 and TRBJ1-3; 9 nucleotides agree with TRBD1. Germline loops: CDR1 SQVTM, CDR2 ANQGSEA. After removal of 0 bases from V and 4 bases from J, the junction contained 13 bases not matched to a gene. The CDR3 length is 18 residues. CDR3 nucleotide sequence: TGCAGCGTTGAAGATCGGGGACAGGGAGCTTTGTGGGGAAACACCATATATTTT. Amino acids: CSVEDRGQGALWGNTIYF.

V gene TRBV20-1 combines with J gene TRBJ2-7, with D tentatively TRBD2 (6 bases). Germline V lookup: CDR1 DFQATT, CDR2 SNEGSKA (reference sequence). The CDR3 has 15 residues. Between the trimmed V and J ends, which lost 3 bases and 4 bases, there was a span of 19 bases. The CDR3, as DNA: TGCAGTGCTAGCCCAGGAGGGGAAAACTTGTACGAGCAGTACTTC. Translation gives CSASPGGENLYEQYF.

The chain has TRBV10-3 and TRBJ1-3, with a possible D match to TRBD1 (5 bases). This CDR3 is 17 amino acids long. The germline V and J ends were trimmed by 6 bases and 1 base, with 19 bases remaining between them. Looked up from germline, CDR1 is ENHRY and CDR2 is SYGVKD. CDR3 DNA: TGTGCCATCAGCGAGCCGACTCGGGACCCATCTGGAAACACCATATATTTT. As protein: CAISEPTRDPSGNTIYF.

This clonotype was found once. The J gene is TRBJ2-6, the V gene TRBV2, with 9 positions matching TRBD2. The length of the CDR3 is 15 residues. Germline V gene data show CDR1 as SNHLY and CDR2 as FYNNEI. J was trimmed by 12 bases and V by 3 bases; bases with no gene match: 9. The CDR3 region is CASSESLAGRAVLTF. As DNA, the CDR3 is TGTGCCAGCAGTGAGAGCCTAGCGGGGCGGGCCGTCCTGACTTTC.